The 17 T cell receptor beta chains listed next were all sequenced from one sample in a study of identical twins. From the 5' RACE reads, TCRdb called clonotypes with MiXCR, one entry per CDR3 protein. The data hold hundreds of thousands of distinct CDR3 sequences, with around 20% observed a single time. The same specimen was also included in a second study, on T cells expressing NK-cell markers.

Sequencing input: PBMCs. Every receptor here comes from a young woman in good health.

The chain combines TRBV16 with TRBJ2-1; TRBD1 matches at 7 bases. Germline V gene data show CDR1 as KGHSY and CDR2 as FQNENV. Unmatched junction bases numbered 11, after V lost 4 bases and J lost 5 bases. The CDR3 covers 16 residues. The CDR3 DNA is TGTGCCAGCAGCCCTCTTGACAGGGTCATCAACAATGAGCAGTTCTTC. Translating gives CASSPLDRVINNEQFF.

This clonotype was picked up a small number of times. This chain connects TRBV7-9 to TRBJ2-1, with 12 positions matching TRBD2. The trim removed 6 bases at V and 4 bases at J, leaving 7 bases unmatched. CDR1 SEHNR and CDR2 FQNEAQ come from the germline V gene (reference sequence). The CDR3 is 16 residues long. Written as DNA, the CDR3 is TGTGCCAGCAGGTCGACGGGACTAGCGGGTTACAATGAGCAGTTCTTC. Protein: CASRSTGLAGYNEQFF.

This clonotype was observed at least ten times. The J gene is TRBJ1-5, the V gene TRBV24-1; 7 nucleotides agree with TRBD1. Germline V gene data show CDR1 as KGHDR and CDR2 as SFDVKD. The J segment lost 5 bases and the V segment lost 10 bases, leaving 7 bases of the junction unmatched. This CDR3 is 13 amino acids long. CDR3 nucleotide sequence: TGTGCCACAGCAGGGGGGGCGGATCAGCCCCAGCATTTT. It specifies CATAGGADQPQHF.

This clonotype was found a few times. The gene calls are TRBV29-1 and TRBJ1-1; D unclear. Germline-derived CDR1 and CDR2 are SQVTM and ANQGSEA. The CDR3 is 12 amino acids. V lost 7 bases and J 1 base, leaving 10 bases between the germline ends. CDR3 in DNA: TGCAGCGCCGACGGGGAGAACACTGAAGCTTTCTTT. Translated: CSADGENTEAFF.

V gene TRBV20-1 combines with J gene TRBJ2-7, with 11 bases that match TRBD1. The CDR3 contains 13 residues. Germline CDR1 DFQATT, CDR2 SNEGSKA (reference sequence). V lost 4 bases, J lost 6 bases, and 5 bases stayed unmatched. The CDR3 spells CSATDRGLVEQYF. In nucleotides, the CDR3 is TGCAGTGCTACGGACAGGGGGCTGGTCGAGCAGTACTTC.

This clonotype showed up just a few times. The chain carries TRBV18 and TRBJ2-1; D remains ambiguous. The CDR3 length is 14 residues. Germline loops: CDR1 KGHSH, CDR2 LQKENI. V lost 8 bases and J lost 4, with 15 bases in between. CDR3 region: CASTYRQRYNEQFF. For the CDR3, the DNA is TGTGCCAGCACCTACCGCCAGAGGTACAATGAGCAGTTCTTC.

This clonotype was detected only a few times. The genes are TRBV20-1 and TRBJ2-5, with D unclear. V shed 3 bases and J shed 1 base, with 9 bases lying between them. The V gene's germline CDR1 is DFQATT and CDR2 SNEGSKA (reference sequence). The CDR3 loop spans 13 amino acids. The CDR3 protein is CSASRNLQETQYF. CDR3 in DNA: TGCAGTGCTAGCCGGAATCTCCAAGAGACCCAGTACTTC.

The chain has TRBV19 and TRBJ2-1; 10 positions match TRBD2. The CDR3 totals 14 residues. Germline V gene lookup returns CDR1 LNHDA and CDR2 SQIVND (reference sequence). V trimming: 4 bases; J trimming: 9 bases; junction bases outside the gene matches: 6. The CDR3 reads CASSKAGGPGEQFF. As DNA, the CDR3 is TGTGCCAGTAGTAAAGCGGGAGGGCCGGGTGAGCAGTTCTTC.

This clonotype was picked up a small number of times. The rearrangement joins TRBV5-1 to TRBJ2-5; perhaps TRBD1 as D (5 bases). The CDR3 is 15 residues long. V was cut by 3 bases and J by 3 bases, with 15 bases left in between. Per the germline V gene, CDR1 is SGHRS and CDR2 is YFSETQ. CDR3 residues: CASSYEDRREETQYF. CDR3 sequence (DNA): TGCGCCAGCAGCTATGAAGACAGAAGGGAAGAGACCCAGTACTTC.

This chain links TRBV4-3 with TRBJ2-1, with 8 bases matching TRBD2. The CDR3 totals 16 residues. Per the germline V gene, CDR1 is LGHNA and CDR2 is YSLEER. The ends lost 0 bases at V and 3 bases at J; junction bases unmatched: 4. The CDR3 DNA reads TGCGCCAGCAGCCAAGATAAGAGCGGGAGCTACAATGAGCAGTTCTTC. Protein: CASSQDKSGSYNEQFF.

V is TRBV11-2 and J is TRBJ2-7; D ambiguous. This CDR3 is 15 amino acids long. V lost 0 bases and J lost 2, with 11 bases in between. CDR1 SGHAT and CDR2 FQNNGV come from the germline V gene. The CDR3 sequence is CASSLEFQPTYEQYF. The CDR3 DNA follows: TGTGCCAGCAGCTTAGAATTCCAGCCAACCTACGAGCAGTACTTC.

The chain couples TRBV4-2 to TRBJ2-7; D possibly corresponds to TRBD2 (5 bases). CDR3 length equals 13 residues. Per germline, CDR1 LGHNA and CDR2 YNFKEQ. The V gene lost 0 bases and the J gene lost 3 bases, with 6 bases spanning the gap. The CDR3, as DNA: TGTGCCAGCAGCCAAGATCGGGACTACGAGCAGTACTTC. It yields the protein CASSQDRDYEQYF.

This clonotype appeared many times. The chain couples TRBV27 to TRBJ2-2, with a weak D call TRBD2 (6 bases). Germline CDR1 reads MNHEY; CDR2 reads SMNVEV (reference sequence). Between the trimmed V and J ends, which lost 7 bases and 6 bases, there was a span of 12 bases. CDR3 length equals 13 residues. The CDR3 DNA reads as TGTGCCAGCACCCCGTCGGGGGCCGGGGAGCTGTTTTTT. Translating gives CASTPSGAGELFF.

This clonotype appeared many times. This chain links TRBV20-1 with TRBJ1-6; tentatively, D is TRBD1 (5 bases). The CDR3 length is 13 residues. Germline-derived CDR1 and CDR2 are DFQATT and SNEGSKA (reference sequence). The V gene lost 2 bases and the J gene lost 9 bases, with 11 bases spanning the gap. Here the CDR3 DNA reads TGCAGTGCTAGACCCCAGGGCGGTTCACCCCTCCACTTT. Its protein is CSARPQGGSPLHF.

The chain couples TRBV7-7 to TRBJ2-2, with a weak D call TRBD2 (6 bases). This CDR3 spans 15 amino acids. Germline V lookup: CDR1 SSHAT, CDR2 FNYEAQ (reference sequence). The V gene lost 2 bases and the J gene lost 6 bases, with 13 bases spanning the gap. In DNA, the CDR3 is TGTGCCAGCAGCTTAAGACCGTCGGGAGCCGGGGAGCTGTTTTTT. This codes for CASSLRPSGAGELFF.

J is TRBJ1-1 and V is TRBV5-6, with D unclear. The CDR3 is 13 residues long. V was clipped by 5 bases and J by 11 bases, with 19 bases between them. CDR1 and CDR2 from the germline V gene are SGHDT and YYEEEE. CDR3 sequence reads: CASRRIGGQEAFF. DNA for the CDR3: TGTGCCAGCAGGAGGATCGGCGGCCAAGAGGCTTTCTTT.

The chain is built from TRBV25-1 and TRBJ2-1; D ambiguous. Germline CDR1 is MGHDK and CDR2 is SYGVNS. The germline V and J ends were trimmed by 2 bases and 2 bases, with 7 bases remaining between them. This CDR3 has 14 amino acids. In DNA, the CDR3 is TGTGCCAGCAGTGAACAAAATCCCTACAATGAGCAGTTCTTC. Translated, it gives CASSEQNPYNEQFF.